The 19 T cell receptor beta chains given below trace back to one sample, sequenced in a study of PD-1 blockade in classical Hodgkin lymphoma. Each patient experienced a relapse that followed autologous stem cell transplantation, and brentuximab vedotin exposure varied. The table came from immunoSEQ multiplex PCR; TCRdb's copy has only in-frame clones and leaves some out. The data hold approximately 4,400 clones, with around 65% observed a single time. The sample was peripheral blood mononuclear cells (PBMCs), taken at baseline. Every receptor here comes from a human donor with classical Hodgkin lymphoma.

The chain has TRBV9 and TRBJ2-1; D may be TRBD1 or TRBD2 (5 bases each). Trimming took off 0 bases at V and 12 bases at J, with 13 bases between the two ends. Germline V CDR1 and CDR2: SGDLS, YYNGEE. CDR3 length: 13 residues. CDR3 sequence (DNA): TGTGCCAGCAGCGTAGAATGGGGGAAAAGGCAGTTCTTC. This encodes CASSVEWGKRQFF. The full variable domain, with the rest looked up from reference TRBV9 and TRBJ2-1, is DSGVTQTPKHLITATGQRVTLRCSPRSGDLSVYWYQQSLDQGLQFLIQYYNGEERAKGNILERFSAQQFPDLHSELNLSSLELGDSALYFCASSVEWGKRQFFGPGTRLTVL.

This clone was found once. This chain connects TRBV19 to TRBJ2-1; 8 nucleotides line up with TRBD1. Per germline, CDR1 LNHDA and CDR2 SQIVND (reference sequence). This CDR3 contains 14 residues. With 7 bases clipped from V and 9 bases from J, the junction kept 11 bases outside the gene matches. Here the CDR3 reads CASTLRTGSGEQFF. CDR3 sequence (DNA): TGTGCCAGTACTCTGAGGACAGGGAGCGGTGAGCAGTTCTTC.

This clone was seen a handful of times. The chain is built from TRBV10-1 and TRBJ2-7, with 8 bases matching TRBD1. The V gene end was trimmed by 3 bases and the J gene end by 2 bases; junction bases not matched to a gene: 6. The CDR3 totals 15 residues. Germline V lookup: CDR1 WNHNN, CDR2 SYGVQD (reference sequence). The CDR3: CASSDRQGFAYEQYF. In DNA form, the CDR3 reads TGCGCCAGCAGTGACCGACAGGGGTTCGCCTACGAGCAGTACTTC.

This clone showed up just a few times. The CDR3 region is CASSLEGQGYHEQYF. The CDR3 nucleotides are TGTGCCAGCAGCTTAGAAGGTCAGGGGTACCACGAGCAGTACTTC. The chain uses TRBV7-8 and TRBJ2-7; D may be TRBD1 (6 bases). The CDR3 covers 15 residues. Deletions cut 1 base from V and 5 bases from J, with 15 bases between. The germline CDR1 and CDR2 sequences are SGHVS and FQNEAQ.

The genes are TRBV29-1 and TRBJ1-1; 10 nucleotides agree with TRBD1. The CDR3 is 14 residues long. CDR1 SQVTM and CDR2 ANQGSEA come from the germline V gene. V lost 7 bases to trimming and J lost 3 bases; unmatched junction nucleotides: 8. CDR3 nucleotide sequence: TGCAGCGCCCCGGGACAGGGGATTTACACTGAAGCTTTCTTT. Translating it yields CSAPGQGIYTEAFF.

The chain is built from TRBV5-6 and TRBJ2-2; TRBD1 might be the D (6 bases). The CDR3 runs to 17 residues. V was clipped by 0 bases and J by 7 bases, with 19 bases between them. Germline V gene sequence: CDR1 SGHDT, CDR2 YYEEEE. This chain's CDR3 is CASSLERGKLSRGELFF. CDR3 nucleotide sequence: TGTGCCAGCAGCTTGGAAAGGGGGAAACTCTCACGCGGGGAGCTGTTTTTT.

The rearrangement joins TRBV6-1 to TRBJ2-1; 8 bases line up with TRBD2. In germline, CDR1 is MNHNS, CDR2 SASEGT. The junction had 13 bases not matched to a gene; V was cut back by 2 bases and J by 10 bases. The CDR3 has 16 residues. As DNA, the CDR3 is TGTGCCAGCAGTGAACCCCCTGGCCGGGGGGGCTTCGAGCAGTTCTTC. Its translation: CASSEPPGRGGFEQFF.

This rearrangement joins TRBV5-6 to TRBJ2-7; D is uncertain. Trimming left V 4 bases short and J 4 bases short, with 18 bases between. The germline V gene encodes CDR1 SGHDT and CDR2 YYEEEE. The length of the CDR3 is 15 residues. This chain's CDR3 is CASSLTLKARYEQYF. In DNA, the CDR3 is TGTGCCAGCAGCCTCACGCTGAAGGCTAGGTACGAGCAGTACTTC.

The chain's CDR3 is CASRIRTGPLEQYF. The DNA for the CDR3 is TGTGCCAGTAGAATTCGGACAGGGCCTCTCGAGCAGTACTTC. The chain combines TRBV19 with TRBJ2-7; TRBD1 aligns across 8 bases. V trimming: 6 bases; J trimming: 6 bases; junction bases outside the gene matches: 10. This CDR3 is built from 14 residues. Germline CDR1 and CDR2: LNHDA and SQIVND (reference sequence).

The rearrangement joins TRBV19 to TRBJ2-5; D is uncertain. The V gene's germline CDR1 is LNHDA and CDR2 SQIVND (reference sequence). The CDR3 sequence is 15 residues long. Trimming cost V 5 bases and J 4 bases, with 17 bases left between them. CDR3 region: CASSPSIGFGETQYF. CDR3 sequence (DNA): TGTGCCAGTAGTCCCAGCATCGGGTTCGGAGAGACCCAGTACTTC.

The chain employs TRBV7-9 and TRBJ2-2; no definite D call. The CDR3 loop spans 17 amino acids. V was shortened by 3 bases and J by 1 base, with 15 bases between the two germline ends. CDR1 is SEHNR and CDR2 is FQNEAQ in the germline V gene (reference sequence). The CDR3 DNA reads as TGTGCCAGCAGCTTCGGCAGCCTCAAATTGAACACCGGGGAGCTGTTTTTT. Translated, it gives CASSFGSLKLNTGELFF.

The chain couples TRBV28 to TRBJ2-7; D not certain. Germline V gives CDR1 MDHEN, CDR2 SYDVKM. The CDR3 length is 12 residues. Trimming took off 8 bases at V and 3 bases at J, with 11 bases between the two ends. Here the CDR3 reads CASVGQVYEQYF. The CDR3 DNA reads as TGTGCCAGCGTAGGGCAGGTCTACGAGCAGTACTTC.

Here the CDR3 reads CASSTGTSGPRSYNEQFF. The CDR3 nucleotides read TGTGCCAGCAGCACCGGGACTAGCGGACCACGCTCCTACAATGAGCAGTTCTTC. The chain links TRBV7-2 to TRBJ2-1, with 11 nucleotides matching TRBD2. CDR3 length: 18 residues. In germline, CDR1 is SGHTA, CDR2 FQGNSA. V shed 5 bases and J 0 bases; nucleotides not matched to a gene: 9.

The rearrangement uses TRBV4-3 and TRBJ1-2; D unclear. This CDR3 is 17 amino acids long. CDR1 is LGHNA and CDR2 is YSLEER in the germline V gene. V lost 3 bases and J 0 bases, leaving 17 bases between the germline ends. In DNA form, the CDR3 reads TGCGCCAGCAGCCAGTACGGCTCGCCCCGCACTAACTATGGCTACACCTTC. Protein: CASSQYGSPRTNYGYTF.

This chain uses TRBV29-1 with TRBJ2-7; D remains ambiguous. V lost 2 bases, J lost 3 bases, and 5 bases lay in between. CDR1 and CDR2 (germline): SQVTM, ANQGSEA. The CDR3 sequence is 11 residues long. CDR3 region: CSVEQNYEQYF. In DNA form, the CDR3 reads TGCAGCGTTGAACAGAACTACGAGCAGTACTTC.

The J gene is TRBJ2-3, the V gene TRBV4-2; 10 bases fit TRBD2. V lost 5 bases and J lost 1; bases outside the gene matches: 6. The CDR3 spans 16 residues. Germline-derived CDR1 and CDR2 are LGHNA and YNFKEQ. CDR3 DNA sequence: TGTGCCAGCAGCTTTCTAGCGGGAGCTGGCACAGATACGCAGTATTTT. Amino acid sequence: CASSFLAGAGTDTQYF.

The rearrangement joins TRBV6-5 to TRBJ2-7; 8 bases align to TRBD1. V trimming: 5 bases; J trimming: 6 bases; junction bases outside the gene matches: 9. This CDR3 spans 14 amino acids. CDR1 MNHEY and CDR2 SVGAGI come from the germline V gene. CDR3 sequence: CASSRGPDRAEQYF. CDR3 DNA: TGTGCCAGCAGTCGGGGACCGGACAGGGCCGAGCAGTACTTC.

J is TRBJ1-1 and V is TRBV6-5; 7 positions agree with TRBD1. Germline trimming cut 0 bases from V and 5 bases from J; bases unmatched to any gene: 3. CDR3 length: 14 amino acids. Germline-derived CDR1 and CDR2 are MNHEY and SVGAGI. CDR3 region: CASSYSVRGTEAFF. CDR3 bases: TGTGCCAGCAGTTACTCGGTCAGGGGGACTGAAGCTTTCTTT.

The V and J genes are TRBV5-1 and TRBJ2-1, with 11 bases that match TRBD2. This CDR3 has 14 residues. Losses at the gene ends were 4 bases for V and 9 bases for J; bases not matched to a gene: 6. Per germline, CDR1 SGHRS and CDR2 YFSETQ. The CDR3 DNA reads TGCGCCAGCAGCCCAGCGACTAGCGGGGTTGAGCAGTTCTTC. It is translated as CASSPATSGVEQFF.